This TCR beta chain was profiled in a study of graft-versus-host responses after intestinal transplantation. Sequencing used immunoSEQ multiplex PCR; TCRdb keeps in-frame clones, though not all of them. The sample has approximately 8,600 clones, 31% seen once. This CDR3 comprises 16 residues. The V and J ends lost 0 bases and 4 bases, in that order; junction bases with no gene match: 6. The germline V gene has CDR1 LGHNA and CDR2 YSLEER. Study-wide results and limits: Investigators detected GvH clones in recipient marrow, with some emerging earlier in ileum or blood.

The chain links TRBV4-3 to TRBJ2-7; 10 nucleotides align to TRBD2. The sample consisted of alloreactive CD4+ T cells from a mixed lymphocyte reaction culture, taken before intestinal transplant. This sample's subset: CFSE-low proliferating T cells sorted from roughly six-day pre-transplant mixed lymphocyte reaction (GvH or HvG direction). The sequence derives from a human patient who received an intestinal transplant. The DNA for the CDR3 is TGCGCCAGCAGCCAAGATATATCTAGCGGGAGATACGAGCAGTACTTC. Translating gives CASSQDISSGRYEQYF.